The sequence of this T cell receptor beta chain was determined in a study of T cells after yellow fever vaccination. The study, taken as a whole, reports: A small share of clonotypes appeared in both CD4 and CD8 compartments.

Germline lookup yields CDR1 SGHTA and CDR2 FQGNSA. The V end was cut by 2 bases, the J end by 2 bases, with 12 bases between. The CDR3 is 15 residues long. Comment on this clonotype: As yet, its antigen is unknown.

For TCR, cDNA came from 5'RACE template switching, which added a universal primer site and UMIs. Each CDR3 protein gets one entry after TCRdb re-called the 5' RACE reads with MiXCR. There are around 300,000 distinct CDR3 sequences in the sample; over 3.5% occur only once, and around 23% lies in the top ten. Material: PBMCs, obtained 5 days after the yellow fever booster vaccination. The sequence was obtained from a man in his late teens or twenties who received the YFV17D yellow fever vaccine. The rearrangement links TRBV7-2 to TRBJ1-2; perhaps TRBD1 as D (5 bases). This CDR3 reads CASSLFQGSNYGYTF. The CDR3 DNA reads as TGTGCCAGCAGCTTATTCCAGGGATCGAACTATGGCTACACCTTC.